The clone carrying this TCR beta chain came up many times. V gave up 0 bases and J gave up 0 bases, with 12 bases separating them. The germline CDR1 and CDR2 sequences are LNHNV and YYDKDF (reference sequence). There are 16 residues in the CDR3. This entry comes from a study of CD8+CD57+ T cells in acquired aplastic anemia. Template material for TCR beta VDJ and CDR3 profiling consisted of genomic DNA. TCRdb independently ran MiXCR on the reads; one entry per CDR3 protein. The repertoire holds around 150,000 distinct CDR3 sequences, with approximately 41% as singletons. The sequencing input was sorted CD4+, CD8+, or CD8+CD57+ T cells (not recorded which) from PBMCs. The V call is TRBV15, the J call TRBJ2-7; D unclear. The source is a human donor in good health, serving as a control. The CDR3 reads CATSRDYGSFSYEQYF. CDR3 in DNA: TGTGCCACCAGCAGAGATTACGGCTCTTTCTCCTACGAGCAGTACTTC.